This T cell receptor beta chain was found in a study of somatic mutations in cytotoxic T cells in rheumatoid arthritis. TCRdb keeps only in-frame clones here, not all; method: immunoSEQ multiplex PCR. The sample includes more than 9,000 clones, over 75% of them seen just once. This clone was observed a single time. Germline-derived CDR1 and CDR2 are LNHDA and SQIVND (reference sequence). Unmatched junction bases numbered 14, after V lost 9 bases and J lost 6 bases. The CDR3 extends over 15 amino acids. J is TRBJ2-1 and V is TRBV19, with 7 bases fitting TRBD2. The material sequenced was CD8+ T cells sorted from blood. This sequence was found in an adult with rheumatoid arthritis. The CDR3 DNA is TGTGCCAGCAGCCCCCCGGGGGGATCGGGCAATGAGCAGTTCTTC. Translated, it gives CASSPPGGSGNEQFF.